In this sample, the clone carrying this TCR beta chain turned up a few times. The same CDR3 also results from other DNA sequences found in this sample. The sample comes from a study of blood T cell repertoires in COVID-19. Study overall: The United States, Italy and Spain were the sources of the acute and convalescent COVID-19 samples. T cells, B-cell-depleted T cells, or PBMCs supplied cDNA or gDNA.

V lost 4 bases to trimming and J lost 0 bases; unmatched junction nucleotides: 4. Germline V gene lookup returns CDR1 SGHRS and CDR2 YFSETQ. The CDR3 extends over 16 amino acids. The table came from immunoSEQ multiplex PCR; TCRdb's copy has only in-frame clones and leaves some out. The data hold 250,000 to 350,000 clones, with around 90% observed a single time. V gene TRBV5-1 combines with J gene TRBJ2-3; 11 bases agree with TRBD2. Sequenced: peripheral blood. The receptor was derived from a man aged 18 to 30 with active or convalescent COVID-19. The CDR3 region is CASSPGLAVSTDTQYF. Here the CDR3 DNA reads TGCGCCAGCAGCCCGGGACTAGCGGTGAGCACAGATACGCAGTATTTT.